This T cell receptor beta chain is from a study of cytomegalovirus exposure and HLA in healthy donors. About the research overall: The 90 to 150 validation repertoires, a later analysis reported, used the same platform as the roughly 660 repertoires from the first cohort.

This clone was seen just once. The antigen is undetermined. The repertoire was sequenced with immunoSEQ multiplex PCR; TCRdb's copy has only in-frame clones and lacks some. The sample lists around 250,000 clones, 90% occurring once. This CDR3 has 19 amino acids. V shed 3 bases and J 2 bases; nucleotides not matched to a gene: 16. Looked up from germline, CDR1 is SEHNR and CDR2 is FQNEAQ (reference sequence). General study results and limits: Most TCR sequences showed up rarely, but some public TCRs showed up in many donors.

This sequence joins TRBV7-9 and TRBJ2-3; 8 positions match TRBD2. The sample consisted of PBMCs. This receptor was obtained from a woman aged 18 to 35 in good health and CMV-seronegative. CDR3: CASSFLGTSEVGDTDTQYF. The CDR3 region has the DNA TGTGCCAGCAGCTTTTTGGGGACTAGTGAAGTGGGTGACACAGATACGCAGTATTTT.